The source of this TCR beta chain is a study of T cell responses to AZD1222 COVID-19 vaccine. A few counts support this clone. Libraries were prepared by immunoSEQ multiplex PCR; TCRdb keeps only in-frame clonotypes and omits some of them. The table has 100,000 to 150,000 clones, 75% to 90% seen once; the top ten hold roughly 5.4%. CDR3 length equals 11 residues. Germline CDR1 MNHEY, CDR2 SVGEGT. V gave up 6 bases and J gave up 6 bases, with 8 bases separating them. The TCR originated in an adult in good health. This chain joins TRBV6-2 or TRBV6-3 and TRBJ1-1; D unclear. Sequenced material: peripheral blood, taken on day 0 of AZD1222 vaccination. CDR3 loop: CASRYGSEAFF. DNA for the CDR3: TGTGCCAGCAGGTACGGATCTGAAGCTTTCTTT.